Listed below are T cell receptor beta chains from one sample, sequenced in a study of blood T cell repertoires in COVID-19. Generated by immunoSEQ multiplex PCR, the TCRdb table keeps only in-frame clones and is missing some. The sample records hundreds of thousands of clones, approximately 86% being singletons. Sequencing used peripheral blood. These receptors were taken from a woman in her thirties with acute or convalescent COVID-19. Both conserved end residues are part of each CDR3. The D gene is left open where the match is weak. Not every row has a clone size; where given, it reads once, few, many or a size class.

D gene: TRBD2
clone size: .
V gene: TRBV11-3
J gene: TRBJ2-5
CDR3 protein: CARLAGGETQYF
CDR3 DNA: TGTGCCAGGTTAGCGGGAGGCGAGACCCAGTACTTC

D gene: .
clone size: once
V gene: TRBV5-1
J gene: TRBJ2-5
CDR3 protein: CASSPLTSPQETQYF
CDR3 DNA: TGCGCCAGCAGTCCCCTCACAAGTCCACAAGAGACCCAGTACTTC

D gene: .
clone size: .
V gene: TRBV7-2
J gene: TRBJ1-4
CDR3 protein: CASSRGGFEKLFF
CDR3 DNA: TGTGCCAGCTCCCGGGGAGGGTTCGAAAAACTGTTTTTT

D gene: .
clone size: once
V gene: TRBV15
J gene: TRBJ2-7
CDR3 protein: CATSRDYYEQYF
CDR3 DNA: TGTGCCACCAGCAGAGACTACTACGAGCAGTACTTC

D gene: TRBD1
clone size: once
V gene: TRBV19
J gene: TRBJ1-2
CDR3 protein: CASSPRTGAIYGYTF
CDR3 DNA: TGTGCCAGTAGTCCCAGGACAGGGGCGATCTATGGCTACACCTTC

D gene: TRBD2
clone size: .
V gene: TRBV5-4
J gene: TRBJ2-3
CDR3 protein: CASRAGTSGRDTQYF
CDR3 DNA: TGTGCCAGCAGGGCCGGGACTAGCGGGAGGGATACGCAGTATTTT

D gene: .
clone size: .
V gene: TRBV7-9
J gene: TRBJ2-3
CDR3 protein: CASIVSTDTQYF
CDR3 DNA: TGTGCCAGCATCGTTAGCACAGATACGCAGTATTTT

D gene: TRBD2
clone size: .
V gene: TRBV6-2/TRBV6-3
J gene: TRBJ2-7
CDR3 protein: CASSNSGSVSYEQYF
CDR3 DNA: TGTGCCAGCAGCAATAGCGGGAGCGTTTCCTACGAGCAGTACTTC

D gene: TRBD1
clone size: .
V gene: TRBV12-5
J gene: TRBJ1-1
CDR3 protein: CASGLGTGRTEAFF
CDR3 DNA: TGTGCTAGTGGTTTAGGGACAGGGAGGACTGAAGCTTTCTTT

D gene: TRBD1
clone size: once
V gene: TRBV5-5
J gene: TRBJ2-5
CDR3 protein: CASSLVPGQYQETQYF
CDR3 DNA: TGTGCCAGCAGCTTGGTTCCGGGACAGTACCAAGAGACCCAGTACTTC

D gene: .
clone size: .
V gene: TRBV6-1
J gene: TRBJ2-1
CDR3 protein: CASSEAGQLSPRGFF
CDR3 DNA: TGTGCCAGCAGTGAAGCGGGACAGCTTAGCCCGCGGGGGTTCTTC

D gene: .
clone size: once
V gene: TRBV19
J gene: TRBJ2-7
CDR3 protein: CASSIAPRDYEQYF
CDR3 DNA: TGTGCCAGTAGTATAGCTCCCAGGGACTACGAGCAGTACTTC

D gene: .
clone size: .
V gene: TRBV6-5
J gene: TRBJ2-3
CDR3 protein: CASSYSGGQNTDTQYF
CDR3 DNA: TGTGCCAGCAGTTACTCGGGGGGACAGAACACAGATACGCAGTATTTT

D gene: .
clone size: .
V gene: TRBV6-2/TRBV6-3
J gene: TRBJ1-5
CDR3 protein: CASSYRGGDQPQHF
CDR3 DNA: TGTGCCAGCAGTTACCGGGGGGGCGATCAGCCCCAGCATTTT

D gene: TRBD1
clone size: .
V gene: TRBV7-8
J gene: TRBJ1-4
CDR3 protein: CASSQTGTGLVATNEKLFF
CDR3 DNA: TGTGCCAGCAGCCAGACCGGGACAGGGCTCGTTGCAACTAATGAAAAACTGTTTTTT

D gene: TRBD1
clone size: few
V gene: TRBV18
J gene: TRBJ1-5
CDR3 protein: CASSPGRGRMPQHF
CDR3 DNA: TGTGCCAGCTCACCAGGTAGGGGGCGGATGCCCCAGCATTTT

D gene: .
clone size: .
V gene: TRBV3-1/TRBV3-2
J gene: TRBJ1-3
CDR3 protein: CASSQVISIISGNTIYF
CDR3 DNA: TGTGCCAGCAGCCAAGTCATTTCAATCATCTCTGGAAACACCATATATTTT

D gene: .
clone size: once
V gene: TRBV12-3/TRBV12-4
J gene: TRBJ2-7
CDR3 protein: CASSSQGNEQYF
CDR3 DNA: TGTGCCAGCAGTTCACAGGGTAACGAGCAGTACTTC

D gene: TRBD1
clone size: once
V gene: TRBV5-1
J gene: TRBJ1-2
CDR3 protein: CASSFTGAANYGYTF
CDR3 DNA: TGCGCCAGCAGCTTCACAGGGGCGGCTAACTATGGCTACACCTTC

D gene: TRBD1
clone size: .
V gene: TRBV4-3
J gene: TRBJ2-7
CDR3 protein: CASSQAGQGLVEQYF
CDR3 DNA: TGCGCCAGCAGCCAGGCAGGACAGGGCTTGGTCGAGCAGTACTTC

D gene: .
clone size: .
V gene: TRBV9
J gene: TRBJ1-2
CDR3 protein: CASSVEGYYGYTF
CDR3 DNA: TGTGCCAGCAGCGTAGAGGGGTACTATGGCTACACCTTC

D gene: .
clone size: .
V gene: TRBV2
J gene: TRBJ1-6
CDR3 protein: CASSEEGLGGSPLHF
CDR3 DNA: TGTGCCAGCAGTGAGGAGGGTTTGGGAGGCTCACCCCTCCACTTT

D gene: .
clone size: .
V gene: TRBV4-3
J gene: TRBJ2-2
CDR3 protein: CASSRPPVGGGELFF
CDR3 DNA: TGCGCCAGCAGCCGTCCGCCGGTCGGGGGCGGGGAGCTGTTTTTT

D gene: .
clone size: .
V gene: TRBV6-2/TRBV6-3
J gene: TRBJ2-1
CDR3 protein: CASSRGGGGSYNEQFF
CDR3 DNA: TGTGCCAGCAGCCGCGGAGGAGGCGGTTCCTACAATGAGCAGTTCTTC

D gene: TRBD1
clone size: .
V gene: TRBV4-1
J gene: TRBJ2-3
CDR3 protein: CASSLGQGFTDTQYF
CDR3 DNA: TGCGCCAGCAGCCTCGGACAGGGCTTCACAGATACGCAGTATTTT

D gene: .
clone size: .
V gene: TRBV10-3
J gene: TRBJ1-4
CDR3 protein: CAISESTTANEKLFF
CDR3 DNA: TGTGCCATCAGTGAGTCGACAACGGCTAATGAAAAACTGTTTTTT

D gene: .
clone size: .
V gene: TRBV5-1
J gene: TRBJ2-5
CDR3 protein: CASSLGEAVQETQYF
CDR3 DNA: TGCGCCAGCAGCTTAGGGGAAGCTGTCCAAGAGACCCAGTACTTC

D gene: .
clone size: .
V gene: TRBV28
J gene: TRBJ1-5
CDR3 protein: CASSLSGQNNQPQHF
CDR3 DNA: TGTGCCAGCAGTTTATCTGGGCAGAACAATCAGCCCCAGCATTTT

D gene: .
clone size: few
V gene: TRBV19
J gene: TRBJ1-3
CDR3 protein: CASSIPPVSVYSGNTIYF
CDR3 DNA: TGTGCCAGTAGTATCCCCCCGGTCAGCGTTTACTCTGGAAACACCATATATTTT

D gene: TRBD2
clone size: .
V gene: TRBV29-1
J gene: TRBJ2-6
CDR3 protein: CSVGLAGASGANVLTF
CDR3 DNA: TGCAGCGTTGGACTAGCGGGAGCCTCTGGGGCCAACGTCCTGACTTTC

D gene: TRBD1
clone size: .
V gene: TRBV28
J gene: TRBJ1-2
CDR3 protein: CASRNQGALSANYGYTF
CDR3 DNA: TGTGCCAGCAGGAATCAGGGGGCGTTATCTGCTAACTATGGCTACACCTTC

D gene: TRBD2
clone size: .
V gene: TRBV9
J gene: TRBJ2-7
CDR3 protein: CASSRGDLAYEQYF
CDR3 DNA: TGTGCCAGCAGCCGGGGGGACCTCGCCTACGAGCAGTACTTC

D gene: .
clone size: few
V gene: TRBV3-1/TRBV3-2
J gene: TRBJ1-4
CDR3 protein: CASRQGPEKLFF
CDR3 DNA: TGTGCCAGCAGGCAGGGTCCTGAAAAACTGTTTTTT

D gene: .
clone size: .
V gene: TRBV6-5
J gene: TRBJ1-4
CDR3 protein: CASSYSGVGNEKLFF
CDR3 DNA: TGTGCCAGCAGTTACTCAGGGGTAGGGAATGAAAAACTGTTTTTT

D gene: .
clone size: .
V gene: TRBV15
J gene: TRBJ1-6
CDR3 protein: CATSRDGRSYSSPLHF
CDR3 DNA: TGTGCCACCAGCAGAGACGGTCGGTCCTATTCTTCACCCCTCCACTTT

D gene: TRBD1
clone size: .
V gene: TRBV2
J gene: TRBJ1-1
CDR3 protein: CASSEPGQGYTEAFF
CDR3 DNA: TGTGCCAGCAGTGAACCGGGACAGGGTTACACTGAAGCTTTCTTT

D gene: .
clone size: .
V gene: TRBV12-3/TRBV12-4
J gene: TRBJ2-1
CDR3 protein: CASSPTAFLVQFF
CDR3 DNA: TGTGCCAGCAGTCCGACAGCCTTTCTCGTGCAGTTCTTC

D gene: TRBD2
clone size: .
V gene: TRBV6-4
J gene: TRBJ2-3
CDR3 protein: CASGTSGSAGDTQYF
CDR3 DNA: TGTGCCAGTGGGACTAGCGGGAGTGCGGGGGATACGCAGTATTTT

D gene: .
clone size: once
V gene: TRBV27
J gene: TRBJ2-7
CDR3 protein: CASSSDLWGRFAGAPVGEQYF
CDR3 DNA: TGTGCCAGCAGTTCCGATTTGTGGGGGCGATTTGCGGGAGCGCCGGTGGGGGAGCAGTACTTC

D gene: TRBD2
clone size: .
V gene: TRBV11-2
J gene: TRBJ2-1
CDR3 protein: CASSLGISGRGNEQFF
CDR3 DNA: TGTGCCAGCAGCTTAGGAATTAGCGGGAGGGGGAATGAGCAGTTCTTC

D gene: TRBD2
clone size: once
V gene: TRBV2
J gene: TRBJ2-3
CDR3 protein: CARTSGNTDTQYF
CDR3 DNA: TGTGCCAGGACTAGCGGGAACACAGATACGCAGTATTTT

D gene: .
clone size: .
V gene: TRBV5-4
J gene: TRBJ2-1
CDR3 protein: CASSLGLTINEQFF
CDR3 DNA: TGTGCCAGCAGCTTGGGGCTAACTATCAATGAGCAGTTCTTC

D gene: .
clone size: .
V gene: TRBV9
J gene: TRBJ1-2
CDR3 protein: CASSDGTQEPIYGYTF
CDR3 DNA: TGTGCCAGCAGCGACGGAACACAGGAGCCTATCTATGGCTACACCTTC

D gene: .
clone size: .
V gene: TRBV5-1
J gene: TRBJ2-3
CDR3 protein: CASSLWQGTDTQYF
CDR3 DNA: TGCGCCAGCAGCTTGTGGCAGGGCACAGATACGCAGTATTTT

D gene: TRBD1
clone size: .
V gene: TRBV6-5
J gene: TRBJ1-2
CDR3 protein: CASSQTGNYGYTF
CDR3 DNA: TGTGCCAGCAGTCAGACAGGGAACTATGGCTACACCTTC

D gene: .
clone size: .
V gene: TRBV7-9
J gene: TRBJ1-4
CDR3 protein: CASSTPRQLGEEKLFF
CDR3 DNA: TGTGCCAGCAGCACCCCTCGGCAGTTAGGGGAAGAAAAACTGTTTTTT

D gene: TRBD2
clone size: few
V gene: TRBV11-2
J gene: TRBJ2-1
CDR3 protein: CASSSLCPGTSVFLCEQFF
CDR3 DNA: TGTGCCAGCAGCTCACTGTGCCCCGGGACTAGCGTTTTTCTTTGTGAGCAGTTCTTC

D gene: .
clone size: .
V gene: TRBV6-2/TRBV6-3
J gene: TRBJ2-2
CDR3 protein: CASSQGPGAVQGTGELFF
CDR3 DNA: TGTGCCAGCAGTCAAGGCCCGGGAGCGGTACAAGGGACCGGGGAGCTGTTTTTT

D gene: .
clone size: .
V gene: TRBV19
J gene: TRBJ2-1
CDR3 protein: CASTVLGQSNEQFF
CDR3 DNA: TGTGCCAGTACCGTTCTCGGACAGTCCAATGAGCAGTTCTTC

D gene: TRBD2
clone size: .
V gene: TRBV9
J gene: TRBJ2-2
CDR3 protein: CASSVGSGRAPGELFF
CDR3 DNA: TGTGCCAGCAGCGTAGGTAGCGGGAGGGCCCCCGGGGAGCTGTTTTTT

D gene: .
clone size: .
V gene: TRBV30
J gene: TRBJ2-6
CDR3 protein: CAWSRSGANVLTF
CDR3 DNA: TGTGCCTGGAGTCGCTCTGGGGCCAACGTCCTGACTTTC

D gene: .
clone size: .
V gene: TRBV3-1/TRBV3-2
J gene: TRBJ2-1
CDR3 protein: CASSLSGLPANEQFF
CDR3 DNA: TGTGCCAGCAGCCTCAGCGGCCTCCCTGCCAATGAGCAGTTCTTC

D gene: .
clone size: .
V gene: TRBV6-6
J gene: TRBJ2-3
CDR3 protein: CASSRDTSDTQYF
CDR3 DNA: TGTGCCAGCAGCCGGGACACTTCAGATACGCAGTATTTT

D gene: .
clone size: .
V gene: TRBV11-2
J gene: TRBJ2-7
CDR3 protein: CASRIPGRTTYEQYF
CDR3 DNA: TGTGCCAGCAGGATACCAGGTAGAACCACCTACGAGCAGTACTTC